These 10 T cell receptor beta chains were sequenced from one sample in a study of Ad26.COV2.S vaccination and SARS-CoV-2 variants. This table comes from immunoSEQ multiplex PCR, and its TCRdb copy is limited to in-frame clones, with some not included. The sample shows about 380,000 clones, 83% of them seen only once. Treatment meaning: approximately 18 received Ad26.COV2.S at low or high dose, single or two shots; roughly five received placebo; per-sample allocation not given. Material that was analyzed had been drawn on day 63 after the first vaccine or placebo injection. The material was peripheral blood, obtained in a trial of Ad26.COV2.S vaccine versus placebo. Receptors originate from a person between 18 and 60 years old who received the Ad26.COV2.S COVID-19 vaccine or a placebo.

This clone was counted a single time. V is TRBV6-5 and J is TRBJ1-1; D unresolved. This CDR3 has 14 amino acids. V was clipped by 0 bases and J by 3 bases, with 8 bases between them. Germline CDR1 reads MNHEY; CDR2 reads SVGAGI. DNA of the CDR3: TGTGCCAGCAGTTACTCGAACTCCTACACTGAAGCTTTCTTT. Translation gives CASSYSNSYTEAFF.

This chain joins TRBV19 and TRBJ2-2; D possibly corresponds to TRBD2 (5 bases). V was cut by 1 base and J by 4 bases, with 13 bases left in between. The CDR3 totals 16 residues. The V gene's germline CDR1 is LNHDA and CDR2 SQIVND (reference sequence). The CDR3 spells CASSIALGLSTGELFF. The CDR3 nucleotides read TGTGCCAGTAGTATAGCCCTTGGACTCAGCACCGGGGAGCTGTTTTTT.

The chain carries TRBV5-5 and TRBJ1-2; unclear D gene. This CDR3 has 13 residues. From germline, CDR1 is SGHKS and CDR2 YYEKEE (reference sequence). Trimming took 2 bases from V and 8 from J, leaving 13 bases between them. The DNA for the CDR3 is TGTGCCAGCAGCTTCGGAGGGCCGGAAGGCTACACCTTC. It specifies CASSFGGPEGYTF. The whole variable domain, remainder taken from reference TRBV5-5 and TRBJ1-2, is DAGVTQSPTHLIKTRGQQVTLRCSPISGHKSVSWYQQVLGQGPQFIFQYYEKEERGRGNFPDRFSARQFPNYSSELNVNALLLGDSALYLCASSFGGPEGYTFGSGTRLTVV.

The rearrangement uses TRBV5-4 and TRBJ1-1; D not certain. The CDR3 covers 13 residues. Germline assignment: CDR1 SGHNT and CDR2 YYREEE (reference sequence). V lost 2 bases to trimming and J lost 5 bases, with 10 bases between them. The CDR3 reads CASSLGRRTEAFF. Written as DNA, the CDR3 is TGTGCCAGCAGCTTAGGGAGGCGTACTGAAGCTTTCTTT.

The chain links TRBV18 to TRBJ2-7; D is possibly TRBD2 (5 bases). CDR1 is KGHSH, CDR2 LQKENI, per germline. There are 14 residues in the CDR3. V shed 2 bases and J shed 0 bases, with 8 bases lying between them. This CDR3 reads CASSPSGSSYEQYF. CDR3 sequence (DNA): TGTGCCAGCTCACCAAGCGGTAGCTCCTACGAGCAGTACTTC.

The CDR3 is CASSLTGILYGYTF. The CDR3 nucleotides are TGTGCCAGCAGTTTAACAGGGATTCTCTATGGCTACACCTTC. This chain uses TRBV6-5 with TRBJ1-2, with D possibly being TRBD1 (6 bases). Germline-derived CDR1 and CDR2 are MNHEY and SVGAGI. Trimming removed 4 bases at V and 4 bases at J, with 13 bases between. CDR3 length: 14 amino acids.

The rearrangement links TRBV5-1 to TRBJ2-5; 8 bases agree with TRBD1. This CDR3 region has 13 residues. Germline V gene sequence: CDR1 SGHRS, CDR2 YFSETQ. V lost 4 bases and J lost 5; bases outside the gene matches: 4. CDR3 DNA: TGCGCCAGCAGCCCAGGGGGCTGGGAGACCCAGTACTTC. This sequence encodes CASSPGGWETQYF.

The chain combines TRBV14 with TRBJ1-2, with D tentatively TRBD1 (5 bases). Germline V lookup: CDR1 SGHDN, CDR2 FVKESK. Trimming shortened V by 0 bases and J by 1 base, and 9 bases separated the two germline ends. The CDR3 sequence is 15 residues long. Written as DNA, the CDR3 is TGTGCCAGCAGCCAAGAGGGACGGCTTAACTATGGCTACACCTTC. Translating it yields CASSQEGRLNYGYTF.

This chain connects TRBV11-3 to TRBJ2-1; 11 bases match TRBD1. Looked up from germline, CDR1 is SGHNT and CDR2 is YENEEA. The CDR3 loop spans 14 amino acids. Losses at the gene ends were 6 bases for V and 4 bases for J; bases not matched to a gene: 2. CDR3 in amino acids: CASSGQGAYNEQFF. The CDR3 nucleotides read TGTGCCAGCAGTGGACAGGGGGCTTACAATGAGCAGTTCTTC.

The table lists this clone with a few counts. The chain is built from TRBV7-6 and TRBJ2-2; 9 positions agree with TRBD1. The CDR3 is 16 amino acids. Trimming removed 5 bases from V and 2 bases from J; junction bases left unmatched: 6. Germline V lookup: CDR1 SGHVS, CDR2 FNYEAQ. As DNA, the CDR3 is TGTGCCAGCAGCCGTCAGACAGGGGGTAACACCGGGGAGCTGTTTTTT. Its protein is CASSRQTGGNTGELFF.